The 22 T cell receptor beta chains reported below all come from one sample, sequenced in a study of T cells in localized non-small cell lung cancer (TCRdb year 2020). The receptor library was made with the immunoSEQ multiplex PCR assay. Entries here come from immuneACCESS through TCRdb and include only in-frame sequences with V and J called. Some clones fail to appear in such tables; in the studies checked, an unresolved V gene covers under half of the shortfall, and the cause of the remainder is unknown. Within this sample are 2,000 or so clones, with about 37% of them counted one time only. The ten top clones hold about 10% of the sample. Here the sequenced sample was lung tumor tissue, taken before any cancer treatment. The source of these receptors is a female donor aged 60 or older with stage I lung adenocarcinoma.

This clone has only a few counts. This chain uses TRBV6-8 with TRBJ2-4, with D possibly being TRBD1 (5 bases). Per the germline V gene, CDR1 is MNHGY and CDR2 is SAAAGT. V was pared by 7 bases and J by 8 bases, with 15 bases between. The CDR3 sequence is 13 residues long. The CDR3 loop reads CASNRGGIDIQYF. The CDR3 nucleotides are TGTGCCAGCAATAGGGGTGGTATAGACATTCAGTACTTC.

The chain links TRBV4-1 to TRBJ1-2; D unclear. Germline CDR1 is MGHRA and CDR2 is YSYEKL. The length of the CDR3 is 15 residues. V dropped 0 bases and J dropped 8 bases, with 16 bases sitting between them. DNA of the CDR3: TGCGCCAGCAGCCAAGATCTTGGACTTTCGTCAGGCTACACCTTC. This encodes CASSQDLGLSSGYTF.

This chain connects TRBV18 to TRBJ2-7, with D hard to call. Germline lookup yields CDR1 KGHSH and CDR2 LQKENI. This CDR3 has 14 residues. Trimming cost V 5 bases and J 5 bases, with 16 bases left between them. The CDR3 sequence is CASSAALQSHEQYF. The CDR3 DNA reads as TGTGCCAGCTCAGCAGCCTTACAAAGCCACGAGCAGTACTTC.

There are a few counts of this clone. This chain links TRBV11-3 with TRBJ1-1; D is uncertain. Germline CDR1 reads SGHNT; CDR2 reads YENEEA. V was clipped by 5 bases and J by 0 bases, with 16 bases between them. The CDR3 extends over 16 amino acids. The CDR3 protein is CASSVLGGRLNTEAFF. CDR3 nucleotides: TGTGCCAGCAGCGTCCTTGGTGGCAGATTGAACACTGAAGCTTTCTTT.

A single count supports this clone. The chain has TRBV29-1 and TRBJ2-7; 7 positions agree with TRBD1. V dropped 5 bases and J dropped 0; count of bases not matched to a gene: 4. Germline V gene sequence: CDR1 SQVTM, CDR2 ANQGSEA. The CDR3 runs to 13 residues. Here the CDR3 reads CSVMTGYSYEQYF. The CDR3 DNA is TGCAGCGTTATGACAGGGTACTCCTACGAGCAGTACTTC.

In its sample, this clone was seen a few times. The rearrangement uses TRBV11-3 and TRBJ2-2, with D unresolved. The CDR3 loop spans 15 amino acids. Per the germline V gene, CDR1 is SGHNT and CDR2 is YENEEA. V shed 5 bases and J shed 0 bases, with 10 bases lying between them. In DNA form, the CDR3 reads TGTGCCAGCAGCCCGAGACGGTCGAACACCGGGGAGCTGTTTTTT. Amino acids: CASSPRRSNTGELFF. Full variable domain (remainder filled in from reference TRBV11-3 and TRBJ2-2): EAGVVQSPRYKIIEKKQPVAFWCNPISGHNTLYWYLQNLGQGPELLIRYENEEAVDDSQLPKDRFSAERLKGVDSTLKIQPAELGDSAVYLCASSPRRSNTGELFFGEGSRLTVL.

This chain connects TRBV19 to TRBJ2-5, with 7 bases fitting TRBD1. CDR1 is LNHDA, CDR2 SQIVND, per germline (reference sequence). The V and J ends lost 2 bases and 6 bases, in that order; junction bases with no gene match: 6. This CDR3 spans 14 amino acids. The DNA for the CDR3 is TGTGCCAGTAGTATAAGAGGGGGCGGGCAGACCCAGTACTTC. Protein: CASSIRGGGQTQYF.

This chain's CDR3 is CASRTPRGYGYTF. DNA for the CDR3: TGTGCCAGCAGAACCCCGAGGGGATATGGCTACACCTTC. The chain combines TRBV28 with TRBJ1-2; weak D call: TRBD1 (5 bases). V was shortened by 6 bases and J by 5 bases, with 13 bases between the two germline ends. The CDR3 is 13 residues long. Germline CDR1 is MDHEN and CDR2 is SYDVKM.

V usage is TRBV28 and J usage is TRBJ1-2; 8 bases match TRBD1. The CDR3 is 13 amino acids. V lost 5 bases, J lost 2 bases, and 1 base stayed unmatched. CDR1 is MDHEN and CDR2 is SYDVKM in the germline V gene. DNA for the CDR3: TGTGCCAGCAGTCGGGACAGGAACTATGGCTACACCTTC. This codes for CASSRDRNYGYTF.

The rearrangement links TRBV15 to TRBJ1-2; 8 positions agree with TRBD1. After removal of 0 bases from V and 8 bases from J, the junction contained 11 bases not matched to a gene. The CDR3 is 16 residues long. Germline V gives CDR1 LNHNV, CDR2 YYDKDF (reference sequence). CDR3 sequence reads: CATSRDRAGGSQGYTF. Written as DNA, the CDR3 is TGTGCCACCAGCAGAGATCGGGCAGGGGGCTCTCAAGGCTACACCTTC.

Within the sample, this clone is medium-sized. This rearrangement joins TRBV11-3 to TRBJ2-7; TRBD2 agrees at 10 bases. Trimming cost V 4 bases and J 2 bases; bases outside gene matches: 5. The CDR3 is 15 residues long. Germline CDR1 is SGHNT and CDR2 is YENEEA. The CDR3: CASSSGTSVAYEQYV. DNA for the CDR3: TGTGCCAGCAGCTCAGGGACTAGCGTGGCCTACGAGCAGTACGTC.

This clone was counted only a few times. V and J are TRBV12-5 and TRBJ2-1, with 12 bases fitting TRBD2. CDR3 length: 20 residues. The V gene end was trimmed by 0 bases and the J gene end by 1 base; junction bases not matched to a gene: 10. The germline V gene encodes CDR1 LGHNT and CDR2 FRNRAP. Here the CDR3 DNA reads TGTGCTAGTGGTTTGGTATACGCTAGCGGGGGGGTAGCGTCCTACAATGAGCAGTTCTTC. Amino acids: CASGLVYASGGVASYNEQFF.

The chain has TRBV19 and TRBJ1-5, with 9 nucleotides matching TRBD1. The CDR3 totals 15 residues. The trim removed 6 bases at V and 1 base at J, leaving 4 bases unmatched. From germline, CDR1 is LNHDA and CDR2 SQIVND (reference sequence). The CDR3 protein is CASRGTGSSNQPQHF. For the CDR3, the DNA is TGTGCCAGTAGAGGGACAGGGTCGAGCAATCAGCCCCAGCATTTT.

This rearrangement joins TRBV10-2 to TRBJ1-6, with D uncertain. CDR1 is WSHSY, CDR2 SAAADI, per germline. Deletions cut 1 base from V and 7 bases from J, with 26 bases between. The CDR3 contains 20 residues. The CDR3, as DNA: TGCGCCAGCAGTGAGTTCGCCGGGCCGCCCGGCCCGCCGGGGAATTCACCCCTCCACTTT. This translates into CASSEFAGPPGPPGNSPLHF.

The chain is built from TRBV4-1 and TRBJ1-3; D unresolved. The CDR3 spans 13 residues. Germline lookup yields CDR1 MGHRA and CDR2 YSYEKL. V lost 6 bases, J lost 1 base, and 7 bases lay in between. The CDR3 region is CASREVSGNTIYF. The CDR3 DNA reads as TGCGCCAGCAGGGAGGTGTCTGGAAACACCATATATTTT.

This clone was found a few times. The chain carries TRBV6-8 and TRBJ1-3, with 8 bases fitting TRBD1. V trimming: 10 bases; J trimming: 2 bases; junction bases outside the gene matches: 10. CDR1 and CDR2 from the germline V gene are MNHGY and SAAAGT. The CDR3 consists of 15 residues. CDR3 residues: CAIRLGQGTGNTIYF. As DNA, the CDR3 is TGTGCCATCCGCCTCGGACAGGGAACTGGAAACACCATATATTTT.

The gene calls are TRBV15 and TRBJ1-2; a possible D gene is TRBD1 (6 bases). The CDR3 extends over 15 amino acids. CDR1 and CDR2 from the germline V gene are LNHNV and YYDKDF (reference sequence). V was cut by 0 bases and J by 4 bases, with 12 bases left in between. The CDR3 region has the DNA TGTGCCACCAGCAGAGAGTGGGGGGCTCGCTATGGCTACACCTTC. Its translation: CATSREWGARYGYTF.

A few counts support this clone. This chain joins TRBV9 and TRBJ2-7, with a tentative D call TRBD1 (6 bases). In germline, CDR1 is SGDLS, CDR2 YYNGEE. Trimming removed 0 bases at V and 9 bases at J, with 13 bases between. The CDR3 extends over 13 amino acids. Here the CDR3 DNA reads TGTGCCAGCAGCGTAGGTTACCGAGGGGGGCAGTACTTC. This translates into CASSVGYRGGQYF.

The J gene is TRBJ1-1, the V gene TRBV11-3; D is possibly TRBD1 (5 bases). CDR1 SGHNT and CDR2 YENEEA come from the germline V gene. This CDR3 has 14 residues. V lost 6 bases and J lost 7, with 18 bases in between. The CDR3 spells CASSFSARGSEAFF. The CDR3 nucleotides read TGTGCCAGCAGTTTTTCCGCCCGGGGGAGTGAAGCTTTCTTT.

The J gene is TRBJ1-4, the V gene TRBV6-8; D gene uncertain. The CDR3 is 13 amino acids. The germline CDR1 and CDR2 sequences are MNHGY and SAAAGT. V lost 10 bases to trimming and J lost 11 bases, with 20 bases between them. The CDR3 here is CATRTSGLEKLFF. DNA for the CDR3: TGTGCCACCAGGACGTCCGGGCTGGAGAAACTGTTTTTT.

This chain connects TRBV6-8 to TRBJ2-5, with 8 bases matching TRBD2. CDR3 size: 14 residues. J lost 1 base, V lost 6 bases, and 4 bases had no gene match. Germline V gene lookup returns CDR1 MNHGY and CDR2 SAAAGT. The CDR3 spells CASRVAGTQETQYF. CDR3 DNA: TGTGCCAGCAGAGTAGCGGGGACCCAAGAGACCCAGTACTTC.

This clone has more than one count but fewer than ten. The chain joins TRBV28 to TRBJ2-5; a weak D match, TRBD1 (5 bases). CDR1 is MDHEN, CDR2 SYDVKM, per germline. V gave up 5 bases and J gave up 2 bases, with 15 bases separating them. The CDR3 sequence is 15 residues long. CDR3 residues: CASSPDLGQQETQYF. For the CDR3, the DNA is TGTGCCAGCAGTCCCGATCTGGGGCAGCAAGAGACCCAGTACTTC.